The next 20 T cell receptor beta chains were all read from a single sample in a study of blood T cell repertoires in COVID-19 (dated by TCRdb to the early 2020s). The library relied on the immunoSEQ multiplex PCR assay. Entries here come from immuneACCESS through TCRdb and include only in-frame sequences with V and J called. Some clones fail to appear in such tables; in the studies checked, an unresolved V gene covers under half of the shortfall, and the cause of the remainder is unknown. The sample contains fewer than 350,000 clones, 75% to 90% of them found a single time. Roughly 5.3% of the sample goes to the ten largest clones. Sequencing was performed on PBMCs or T cells enriched from blood (not recorded which). The receptor set was obtained from a man in his fifties or sixties who had recovered from COVID-19.

This clone occurred a few times. This chain links TRBV2 with TRBJ2-7; 9 bases fit TRBD1. Germline V lookup: CDR1 SNHLY, CDR2 FYNNEI. This CDR3 has 14 residues. J was trimmed by 5 bases and V by 4 bases; bases with no gene match: 6. The CDR3, as DNA: TGTGCCAGCAGTGTGGGGACAGGGAACCACGAGCAGTACTTC. This translates into CASSVGTGNHEQYF.

The chain links TRBV9 to TRBJ2-1; 8 nucleotides match TRBD2. Trimming at V came to 0 bases and at J to 7 bases, leaving 6 bases not matched to a gene. This CDR3 is built from 15 residues. Germline V gene lookup returns CDR1 SGDLS and CDR2 YYNGEE. CDR3 sequence: CASSVAGSGGNEQFF. CDR3 nucleotides: TGTGCCAGCAGCGTAGCGGGCTCGGGAGGGAATGAGCAGTTCTTC.

The rearrangement uses TRBV4-2 and TRBJ2-2; D gene unclear. Trimming stripped 0 bases from V and 6 bases from J, with 11 bases between. Germline CDR1 is LGHNA and CDR2 is YNFKEQ. The CDR3 runs to 15 residues. CDR3 nucleotide sequence: TGTGCCAGCAGCCAAGATTTAAGCTTGGCCGGGGAGCTGTTTTTT. Translating it yields CASSQDLSLAGELFF.

This clone was counted a single time. The chain combines TRBV16 with TRBJ2-1; 15 nucleotides line up with TRBD2. CDR1 is KGHSY and CDR2 is FQNENV in the germline V gene. The CDR3 extends over 16 amino acids. The trim removed 4 bases at V and 9 bases at J, leaving 7 bases unmatched. CDR3 in DNA: TGTGCCAGCAGCCCCCGGACTAGCGGGAGGGGTACTGAGCAGTTCTTC. Amino acids: CASSPRTSGRGTEQFF.

This clone was seen more than once but under ten times. The genes are TRBV5-1 and TRBJ2-3; 9 positions match TRBD1. Germline CDR1 reads SGHRS; CDR2 reads YFSETQ. This CDR3 region has 15 residues. Trimming cost V 0 bases and J 4 bases; bases outside gene matches: 3. CDR3 nucleotide sequence: TGCGCCAGCAGCTTGGGGACAGGGGACCCAGATACGCAGTATTTT. Its translation is CASSLGTGDPDTQYF.

The chain recombines TRBV6-5 with TRBJ2-7, with 10 bases aligning to TRBD1. Germline CDR1 MNHEY, CDR2 SVGAGI. With V trimmed by 4 bases and J by 4 bases, 7 bases remained unmatched. The CDR3 totals 15 residues. CDR3 in amino acids: CASSSGTGARYEQYF. In DNA form, the CDR3 reads TGTGCCAGCAGTTCCGGGACAGGGGCAAGGTACGAGCAGTACTTC.

V and J are TRBV11-2 and TRBJ1-1, with D tentatively TRBD1 (6 bases). V was trimmed by 3 bases and J by 4 bases, leaving 6 bases between them. CDR3 length equals 12 residues. Germline V lookup: CDR1 SGHAT, CDR2 FQNNGV. In nucleotides, the CDR3 is TGTGCCAGCAGCTTCAGGGGCACTGAAGCTTTCTTT. It translates to CASSFRGTEAFF.

The V and J genes are TRBV5-4 and TRBJ2-1; possible D gene TRBD2, 5 bases. Looked up from germline, CDR1 is SGHNT and CDR2 is YYREEE (reference sequence). Trimming cost V 3 bases and J 4 bases, with 14 bases left between them. The CDR3 has 15 residues. The CDR3 protein is CASSSSAGGYNEQFF. The CDR3 DNA sequence: TGTGCCAGCAGCTCTTCGGCGGGCGGGTACAATGAGCAGTTCTTC.

Of note for this clone: Other DNA sequences in this sample translate to the same CDR3. This chain connects TRBV28 to TRBJ1-3; 9 bases line up with TRBD1. The ends lost 4 bases at V and 4 bases at J; junction bases unmatched: 5. CDR1 MDHEN and CDR2 SYDVKM come from the germline V gene. The CDR3 extends over 15 amino acids. This chain's CDR3 is CASSSPGQGGNTIYF. Written as DNA, the CDR3 is TGTGCCAGCAGTTCCCCGGGACAGGGAGGAAACACCATATATTTT.

This clone came up a few times. This rearrangement joins TRBV21-1 to TRBJ2-5; the table calls TRBD1, which could not be checked here. TRBV21-1 is flagged as a pseudogene. The CDR3 totals 19 residues. The CDR3 region is CASSSPQGRKGTDQETQYF. The CDR3 DNA sequence: TGTGCCAGCAGCTCCCCCCAAGGGCGAAAGGGGACAGATCAAGAGACCCAGTACTTC.

The chain is built from TRBV6-4 and TRBJ2-5, with 10 nucleotides matching TRBD1. The CDR3 sequence is 15 residues long. V shed 3 bases, J shed 7 bases, and the junction held 8 bases outside the gene matches. The germline gives CDR1 MRHNA, CDR2 SNTAGT. The CDR3 region is CASSETGGPFGTQYF. CDR3 nucleotide sequence: TGTGCCAGCAGTGAGACAGGGGGCCCGTTCGGGACCCAGTACTTC.

The rearrangement uses TRBV11-1 and TRBJ1-2; 8 positions match TRBD1. This CDR3 is built from 15 residues. CDR1 and CDR2 (germline): SGHAT, FQDESV (reference sequence). V shed 6 bases, J shed 8 bases, and the junction held 14 bases outside the gene matches. The CDR3 sequence: CASRELDREVKGYTF. CDR3 DNA: TGTGCCAGCAGGGAACTGGACAGGGAGGTAAAGGGCTACACCTTC.

The chain recombines TRBV28 with TRBJ1-1; 8 positions match TRBD1. There are 12 residues in the CDR3. Germline V gene data show CDR1 as MDHEN and CDR2 as SYDVKM. The junction had 1 base not matched to a gene; V was cut back by 5 bases and J by 5 bases. The CDR3 nucleotides are TGTGCCAGCAGTACAGGGGGGACTGAAGCTTTCTTT. It encodes CASSTGGTEAFF.

This clone was recorded only once. V is TRBV5-1 and J is TRBJ2-2; perhaps TRBD1 as D (6 bases). The germline V and J ends were trimmed by 0 bases and 6 bases, with 15 bases remaining between them. Germline CDR1 and CDR2: SGHRS and YFSETQ. This CDR3 contains 16 residues. CDR3 DNA: TGCGCCAGCAGCTTGGGGGCAGGGGCAGGTGCCGGGGAGCTGTTTTTT. Translating it yields CASSLGAGAGAGELFF.

The J gene is TRBJ1-6, the V gene TRBV9; 7 nucleotides agree with TRBD1. This CDR3 contains 16 residues. Looked up from germline, CDR1 is SGDLS and CDR2 is YYNGEE. J gave up 5 bases and V 3 bases, and 8 bases lay outside the gene matches. CDR3 DNA: TGTGCCAGCAGCGGCGGACAGGCAGGAGATAATTCACCCCTCCACTTT. Translation gives CASSGGQAGDNSPLHF.

V and J are TRBV10-3 and TRBJ1-5; 10 bases align to TRBD1. Trimming removed 3 bases from V and 7 bases from J; junction bases left unmatched: 9. The CDR3 runs 16 residues. Germline loops: CDR1 ENHRY, CDR2 SYGVKD. As DNA, the CDR3 is TGTGCCATCAGTGAATCCGGGACAGGGGTGGGACAGCCCCAGCATTTT. The encoded protein is CAISESGTGVGQPQHF.

This clone occurred once. The rearrangement joins TRBV18 to TRBJ2-5; D is perhaps TRBD1 (6 bases). This CDR3 contains 15 residues. Germline loops: CDR1 KGHSH, CDR2 LQKENI. V lost 6 bases to trimming and J lost 5 bases, with 19 bases between them. The CDR3 is CASSLVMWGHETQYF. CDR3 DNA: TGTGCCAGCTCGCTGGTTATGTGGGGGCATGAGACCCAGTACTTC.

This clone was counted between two and nine times. The chain is built from TRBV28 and TRBJ2-1; the match to TRBD1 covers 10 bases. The J segment lost 6 bases and the V segment lost 2 bases, leaving 10 bases of the junction unmatched. This CDR3 region has 17 residues. Germline-derived CDR1 and CDR2 are MDHEN and SYDVKM. For the CDR3, the DNA is TGTGCCAGCAGTTTAGATCTTCGGGACAGGGGCCGCAATGAGCAGTTCTTC. This gives the protein CASSLDLRDRGRNEQFF.

V is TRBV2 and J is TRBJ1-1; D is undetermined. V was pared by 6 bases and J by 0 bases, with 11 bases between. Germline values: CDR1 SNHLY, CDR2 FYNNEI. The CDR3 runs 14 residues. The chain's CDR3 is CASRIEVMNTEAFF. Here the CDR3 DNA reads TGTGCCAGCAGGATTGAGGTGATGAACACTGAAGCTTTCTTT.

The chain uses TRBV18 and TRBJ2-3; 11 positions match TRBD2. The CDR3 length is 16 residues. CDR1 and CDR2 from the germline V gene are KGHSH and LQKENI. V was clipped by 4 bases and J by 1 base; unmatched bases: 4. The CDR3 coding sequence is TGTGCCAGCTCACGCCTAGCGGGAGGAGGCACAGATACGCAGTATTTT. Amino acid sequence: CASSRLAGGGTDTQYF.